This T cell receptor beta chain was captured by sequencing in a study of tumor-infiltrating lymphocytes in primary liver carcinoma. The CDR3 spans 18 residues. Germline CDR1 reads SGHAT; CDR2 reads FQNNGV. Comments on this clonotype: One junction end does not reproduce the germline sequence, and a read error may be involved.

Total RNA (roughly 540 ng) served as template for TCR beta cDNA synthesis primed by a constant-region primer. Three nested multiplex PCR rounds, a slightly modified ARM-PCR, produced the libraries for TCR beta. The first two PCR rounds, around 10 cycles each, used TRBV1-TRBV30 forward primers and a C-beta reverse primer. TCRdb re-derived calls from the multiplex PCR reads in MiXCR, one entry per CDR3 protein. The table records fewer than 250,000 distinct CDR3 sequences, 70% to 90% of them present only once. The study co-extracted DNA and RNA from 20-30 mg of unsorted bulk tissue. Patients showed chronic HBV infection and an absence of prior treatment.

V usage is TRBV11-2 and J usage is TRBJ2-2; tentatively, D is TRBD1 or TRBD2 (5 bases each). The sequence came from a man in his forties with primary liver carcinoma and hepatitis B virus infection. The material sequenced was tumor tissue from primary liver carcinoma. The CDR3 reads CASSLVVPSRVNTGELFF. CDR3 bases: TGTGCCAGCAGCTTAGTTGTCCCTAGCAGGGTCAACACCGGGGAGTTGTTTTTT.